The clone carrying this TCR beta chain was recorded a few times. Its antigen remains unknown. Reverse transcribing all isolated RNA meant expressed TCRB transcripts were sequenced. Using immunoSEQ multiplex PCR, the repertoire was profiled, and TCRdb retains in-frame clones only, with some absent. The profile shows hundreds of thousands of clones, 13% to 15% of them singletons. The junction had 8 bases not matched to a gene; V was cut back by 4 bases and J by 0 bases. Germline loops: CDR1 SGDLS, CDR2 YYNGEE. This CDR3 contains 16 residues. This specimen belongs to a study of beta chain features in type 1 diabetes. Study information: Examination spanned some 100 million sorted cells from all samples. Overall study results and limits: Compared to healthy donors, patients appeared to have naive, central memory and Treg TCRB repertoires that were more alike. A cDNA-based sequencing approach could over-represent cells with high TCR expression.

This TCR was sampled from a woman aged 40 to 55 in good health. Sequencing was carried out using naive CD4+ T cells from blood. The chain combines TRBV9 with TRBJ1-1; 8 bases map to TRBD1. In nucleotides, the CDR3 is TGTGCCAGCAGCCCGGACAGGGTCGGGGTGAACACTGAAGCTTTCTTT. Encoded protein: CASSPDRVGVNTEAFF.